Sequencing of this T cell receptor beta chain was carried out in a study of CD8+CD57+ T cells in acquired aplastic anemia. Study-wide context: Sorted CD4+ and CD8+ cells yielded DNA averaging around 3 ug.

Findings and caveats of the study: Fewer than 30 shared CD8+ CDR3s appeared highly expressed within patients' immunodominant clones. Patients versus controls showed no significant CD8+ Simpson's diversity difference.

V dropped 6 bases and J dropped 5 bases, with 16 bases sitting between them. Per germline, CDR1 LNHDA and CDR2 SQIVND (reference sequence). The CDR3 runs 15 residues. Genomic DNA, the template, was used for profiling of the TCR beta VDJ and CDR3. MiXCR, applied by TCRdb to the reads, yields one record per CDR3 protein. The profile shows about 180,000 distinct CDR3 sequences, roughly 65% of them singletons. Regarding this clonotype: Its antigen is still unknown.

Patients sequenced had flow cytometry evidence of CD8+CD57+ cell expansion. Patients had undergone no therapy by the time their blood was sampled. This receptor was identified in a human donor with aplastic anemia. Sequenced material: sorted CD4+, CD8+, or CD8+CD57+ T cells (not recorded which) from PBMCs. The J gene is TRBJ2-2, the V gene TRBV19; possibly TRBD1 or TRBD2 for D (5 bases each). This chain's CDR3 is CASRVGDLTTGELFF. The CDR3 DNA is TGTGCCAGTAGGGTGGGGGACCTCACTACCGGGGAGCTGTTTTTT. Full variable domain (rest looked up from reference TRBV19 and TRBJ2-2): DGGITQSPKYLFRKEGQNVTLSCEQNLNHDAMYWYRQDPGQGLRLIYYSQIVNDFQKGDIAEGYSVSREKKESFPLTVTSAQKNPTAFYLCASRVGDLTTGELFFGEGSRLTVL.